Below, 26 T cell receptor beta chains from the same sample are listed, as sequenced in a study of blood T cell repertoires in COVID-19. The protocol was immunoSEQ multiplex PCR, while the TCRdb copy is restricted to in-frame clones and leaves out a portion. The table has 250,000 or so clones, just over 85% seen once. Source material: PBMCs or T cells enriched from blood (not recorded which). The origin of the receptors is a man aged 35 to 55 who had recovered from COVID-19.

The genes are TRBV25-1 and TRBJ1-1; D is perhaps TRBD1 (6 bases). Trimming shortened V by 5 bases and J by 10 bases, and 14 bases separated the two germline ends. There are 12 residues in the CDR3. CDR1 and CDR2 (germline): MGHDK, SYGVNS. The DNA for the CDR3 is TGTGCCAGCAGTCCTTGGGGCAGGGGAGCTTTCTTT. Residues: CASSPWGRGAFF. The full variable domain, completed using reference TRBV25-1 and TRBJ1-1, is EADIYQTPRYLVIGTGKKITLECSQTMGHDKMYWYQQDPGMELHLIHYSYGVNSTEKGDLSSESTVSRIRTEHFPLTLESARPSHTSQYLCASSPWGRGAFFGQGTRLTVV.

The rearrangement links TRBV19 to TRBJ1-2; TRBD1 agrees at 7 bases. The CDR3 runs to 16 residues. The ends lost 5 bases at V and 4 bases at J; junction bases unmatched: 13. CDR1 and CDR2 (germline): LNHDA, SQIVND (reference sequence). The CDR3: CASSVLPTGMAYGYTF. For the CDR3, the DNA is TGTGCCAGTAGTGTCTTACCGACAGGGATGGCCTATGGCTACACCTTC. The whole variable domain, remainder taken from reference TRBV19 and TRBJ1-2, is DGGITQSPKYLFRKEGQNVTLSCEQNLNHDAMYWYRQDPGQGLRLIYYSQIVNDFQKGDIAEGYSVSREKKESFPLTVTSAQKNPTAFYLCASSVLPTGMAYGYTFGSGTRLTVV.

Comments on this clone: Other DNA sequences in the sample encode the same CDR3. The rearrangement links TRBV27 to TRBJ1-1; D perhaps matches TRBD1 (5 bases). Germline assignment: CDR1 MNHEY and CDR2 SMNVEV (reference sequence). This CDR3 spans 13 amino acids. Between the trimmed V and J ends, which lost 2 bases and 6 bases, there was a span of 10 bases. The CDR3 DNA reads TGTGCCAGCAGTTTACGGGGCGGGGCTGAAGCTTTCTTT. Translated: CASSLRGGAEAFF.

CDR3 region: CASSQDHLAVRFF. The CDR3 DNA is TGTGCCAGCAGCCAAGATCATTTAGCGGTGAGGTTCTTC. The chain has TRBV3-1 (or the pseudogene TRBV3-2) and TRBJ2-1, with D maybe TRBD2 (6 bases). Germline CDR1 and CDR2: LGHDT and YNNKEL (reference sequence). Between the trimmed V and J ends, which lost 0 bases and 15 bases, there was a span of 15 bases. This CDR3 contains 13 residues.

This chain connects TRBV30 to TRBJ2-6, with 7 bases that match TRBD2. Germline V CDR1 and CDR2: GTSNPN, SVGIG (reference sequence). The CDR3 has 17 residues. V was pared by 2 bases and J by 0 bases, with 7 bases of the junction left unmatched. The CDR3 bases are TGTGCCTGGAGTCGACTAGCTCGAACCTCTGGGGCCAACGTCCTGACTTTC. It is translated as CAWSRLARTSGANVLTF.

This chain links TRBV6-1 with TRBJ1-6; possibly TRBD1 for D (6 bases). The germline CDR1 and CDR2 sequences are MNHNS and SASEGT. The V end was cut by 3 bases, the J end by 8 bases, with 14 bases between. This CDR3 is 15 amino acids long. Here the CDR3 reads CASSESRTVYSPLHF. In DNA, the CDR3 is TGTGCCAGCAGTGAGAGTAGGACAGTTTATTCACCCCTCCACTTT.

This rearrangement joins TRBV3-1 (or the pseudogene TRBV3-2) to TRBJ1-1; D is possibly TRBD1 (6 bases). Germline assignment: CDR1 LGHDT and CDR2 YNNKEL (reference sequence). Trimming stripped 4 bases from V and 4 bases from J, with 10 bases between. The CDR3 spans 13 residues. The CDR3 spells CASSLQGITEAFF. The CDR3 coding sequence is TGTGCCAGCAGCCTACAGGGCATCACTGAAGCTTTCTTT.

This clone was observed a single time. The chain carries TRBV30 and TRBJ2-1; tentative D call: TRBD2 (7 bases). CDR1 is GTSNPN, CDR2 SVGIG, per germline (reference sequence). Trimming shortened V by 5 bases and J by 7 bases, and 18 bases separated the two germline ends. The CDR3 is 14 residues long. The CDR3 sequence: CAWGAGAPGNEQFF. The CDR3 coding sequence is TGTGCCTGGGGGGCGGGGGCCCCAGGGAATGAGCAGTTCTTC.

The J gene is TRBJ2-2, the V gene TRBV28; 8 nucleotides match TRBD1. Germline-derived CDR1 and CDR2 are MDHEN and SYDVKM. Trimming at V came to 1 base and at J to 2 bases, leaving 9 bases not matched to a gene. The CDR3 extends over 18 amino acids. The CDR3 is CASSLSQLRGRNTGELFF. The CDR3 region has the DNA TGTGCCAGCAGTTTATCCCAGCTCAGGGGGCGAAACACCGGGGAGCTGTTTTTT.

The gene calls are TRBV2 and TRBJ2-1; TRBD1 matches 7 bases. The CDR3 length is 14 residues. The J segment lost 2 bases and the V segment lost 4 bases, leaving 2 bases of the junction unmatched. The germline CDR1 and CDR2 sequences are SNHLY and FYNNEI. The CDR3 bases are TGTGCCAGCAGTGTAAGGGGGCCCTACAATGAGCAGTTCTTC. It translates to CASSVRGPYNEQFF.

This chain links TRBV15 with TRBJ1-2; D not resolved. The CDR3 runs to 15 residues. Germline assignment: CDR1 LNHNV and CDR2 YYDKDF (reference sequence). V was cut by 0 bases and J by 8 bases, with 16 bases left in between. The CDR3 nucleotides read TGTGCCACCAGCAGAGATCTAGCGTCAGATGGAGGCTACACCTTC. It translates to CATSRDLASDGGYTF.

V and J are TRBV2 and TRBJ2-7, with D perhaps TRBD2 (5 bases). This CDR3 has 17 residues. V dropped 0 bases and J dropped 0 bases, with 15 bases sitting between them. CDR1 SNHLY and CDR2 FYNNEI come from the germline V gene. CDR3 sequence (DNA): TGTGCCAGCAGTGAAGCCCGACACCCTGGGAGCTCCTACGAGCAGTACTTC. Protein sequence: CASSEARHPGSSYEQYF.

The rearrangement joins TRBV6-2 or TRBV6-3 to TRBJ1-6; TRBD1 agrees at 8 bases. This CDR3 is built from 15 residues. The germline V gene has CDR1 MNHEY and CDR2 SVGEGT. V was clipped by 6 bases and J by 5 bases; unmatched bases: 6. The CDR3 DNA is TGTGCCAGCAGCGACAGGGGCGGCCATAATTCACCCCTCCACTTT. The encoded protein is CASSDRGGHNSPLHF.

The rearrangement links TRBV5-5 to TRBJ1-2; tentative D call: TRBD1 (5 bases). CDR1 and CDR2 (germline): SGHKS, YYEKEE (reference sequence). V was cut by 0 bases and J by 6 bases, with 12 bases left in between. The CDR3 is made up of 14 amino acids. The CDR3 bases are TGTGCCAGCAGCTTGGATCCAGGCAGGGATGGCTACACCTTC. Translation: CASSLDPGRDGYTF.

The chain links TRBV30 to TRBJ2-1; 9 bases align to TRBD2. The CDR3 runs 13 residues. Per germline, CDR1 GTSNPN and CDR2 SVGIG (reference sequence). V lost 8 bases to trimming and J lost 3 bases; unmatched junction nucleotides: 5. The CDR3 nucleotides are TGTGCCAGTAGCGGGAGTCTCTACAATGAGCAGTTCTTC. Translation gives CASSGSLYNEQFF.

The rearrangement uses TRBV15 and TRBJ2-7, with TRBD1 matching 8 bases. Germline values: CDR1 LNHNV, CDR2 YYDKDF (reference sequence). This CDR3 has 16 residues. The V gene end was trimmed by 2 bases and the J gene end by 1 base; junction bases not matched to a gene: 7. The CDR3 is CATSRFRGDRSYEQYF. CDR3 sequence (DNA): TGTGCCACCAGCAGATTCAGAGGGGACAGGTCCTACGAGCAGTACTTC.

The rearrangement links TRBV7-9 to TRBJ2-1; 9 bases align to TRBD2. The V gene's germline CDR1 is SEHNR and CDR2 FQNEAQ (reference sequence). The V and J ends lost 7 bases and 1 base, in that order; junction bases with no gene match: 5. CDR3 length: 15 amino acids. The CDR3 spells CASTYSGGSYNEQFF. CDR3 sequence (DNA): TGTGCCAGCACCTATAGCGGGGGTTCCTACAATGAGCAGTTCTTC.

The CDR3 DNA follows: TGTGCCAGCAGTCCGAGGGTCACTGAAGCTTTCTTT. Protein: CASSPRVTEAFF. V usage is TRBV5-5 and J usage is TRBJ1-1; D remains ambiguous. There are 12 residues in the CDR3. From germline, CDR1 is SGHKS and CDR2 YYEKEE (reference sequence). The germline V and J ends were trimmed by 5 bases and 4 bases, with 9 bases remaining between them.

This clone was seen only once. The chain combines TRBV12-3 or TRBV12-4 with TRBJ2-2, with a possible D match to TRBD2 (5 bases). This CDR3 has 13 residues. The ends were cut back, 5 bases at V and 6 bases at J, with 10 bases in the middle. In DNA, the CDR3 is TGTGCCAGCAGTCCCGACGGGGCCGGGGAGCTGTTTTTT. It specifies CASSPDGAGELFF.

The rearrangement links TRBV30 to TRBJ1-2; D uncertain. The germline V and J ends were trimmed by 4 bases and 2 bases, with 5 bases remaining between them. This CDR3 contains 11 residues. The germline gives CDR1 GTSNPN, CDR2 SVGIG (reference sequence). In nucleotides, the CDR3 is TGTGCCTGGACCGGGAACTATGGCTACACCTTC. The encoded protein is CAWTGNYGYTF.

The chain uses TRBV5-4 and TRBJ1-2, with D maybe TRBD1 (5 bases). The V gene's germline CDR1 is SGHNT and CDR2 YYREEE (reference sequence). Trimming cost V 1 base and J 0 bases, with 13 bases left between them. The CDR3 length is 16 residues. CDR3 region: CASSLFAGPSNYGYTF. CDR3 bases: TGTGCCAGCAGCTTGTTTGCGGGGCCTTCTAACTATGGCTACACCTTC.

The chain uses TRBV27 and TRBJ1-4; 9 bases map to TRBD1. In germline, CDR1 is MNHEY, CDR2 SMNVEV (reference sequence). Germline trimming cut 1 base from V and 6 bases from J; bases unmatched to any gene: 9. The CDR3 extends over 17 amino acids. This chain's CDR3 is CASSLFYRGQVDEKLFF. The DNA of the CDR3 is TGTGCCAGCAGTTTATTTTACAGGGGGCAAGTGGATGAAAAACTGTTTTTT. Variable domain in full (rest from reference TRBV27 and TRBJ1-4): EAQVTQNPRYLITVTGKKLTVTCSQNMNHEYMSWYRQDPGLGLRQIYYSMNVEVTDKGDVPEGYKVSRKEKRNFPLILESPSPNQTSLYFCASSLFYRGQVDEKLFFGSGTQLSVL.

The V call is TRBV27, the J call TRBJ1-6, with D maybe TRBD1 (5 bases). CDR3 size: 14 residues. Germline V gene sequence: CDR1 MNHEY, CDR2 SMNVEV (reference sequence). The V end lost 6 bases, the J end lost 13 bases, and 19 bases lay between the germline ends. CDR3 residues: CASRAGTQGRPLHF. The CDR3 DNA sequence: TGTGCCAGCAGGGCCGGGACTCAGGGCCGGCCCCTCCACTTT.

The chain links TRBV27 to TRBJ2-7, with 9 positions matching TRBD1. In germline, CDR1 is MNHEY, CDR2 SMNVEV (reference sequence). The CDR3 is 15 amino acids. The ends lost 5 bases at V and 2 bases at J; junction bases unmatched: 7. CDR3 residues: CASSPTQGATYEQYF. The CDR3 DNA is TGTGCCAGCAGTCCGACACAGGGGGCTACCTACGAGCAGTACTTC.

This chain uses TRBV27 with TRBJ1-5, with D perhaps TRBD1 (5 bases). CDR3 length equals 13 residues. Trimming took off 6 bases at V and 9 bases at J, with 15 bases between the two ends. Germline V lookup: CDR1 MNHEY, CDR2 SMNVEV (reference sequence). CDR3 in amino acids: CASSYQGWLPQHF. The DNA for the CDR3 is TGTGCCAGCAGCTACCAGGGATGGCTGCCCCAGCATTTT.

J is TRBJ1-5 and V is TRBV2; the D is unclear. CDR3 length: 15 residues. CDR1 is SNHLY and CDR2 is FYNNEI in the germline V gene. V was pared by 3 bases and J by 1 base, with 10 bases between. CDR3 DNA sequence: TGTGCCAGCAGTGACCCCAGGTTCAGCAATCAGCCCCAGCATTTT. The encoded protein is CASSDPRFSNQPQHF.